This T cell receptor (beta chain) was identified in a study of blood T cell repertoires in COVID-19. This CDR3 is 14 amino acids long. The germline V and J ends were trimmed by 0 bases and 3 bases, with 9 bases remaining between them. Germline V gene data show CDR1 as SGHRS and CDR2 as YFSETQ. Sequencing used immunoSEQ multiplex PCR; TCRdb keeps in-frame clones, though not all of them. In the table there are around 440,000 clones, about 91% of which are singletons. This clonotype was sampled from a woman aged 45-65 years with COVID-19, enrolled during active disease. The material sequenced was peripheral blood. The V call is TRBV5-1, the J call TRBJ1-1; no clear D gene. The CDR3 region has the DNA TGCGCCAGCAGCTTGGAGACACCGTACACTGAAGCTTTCTTT. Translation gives CASSLETPYTEAFF.